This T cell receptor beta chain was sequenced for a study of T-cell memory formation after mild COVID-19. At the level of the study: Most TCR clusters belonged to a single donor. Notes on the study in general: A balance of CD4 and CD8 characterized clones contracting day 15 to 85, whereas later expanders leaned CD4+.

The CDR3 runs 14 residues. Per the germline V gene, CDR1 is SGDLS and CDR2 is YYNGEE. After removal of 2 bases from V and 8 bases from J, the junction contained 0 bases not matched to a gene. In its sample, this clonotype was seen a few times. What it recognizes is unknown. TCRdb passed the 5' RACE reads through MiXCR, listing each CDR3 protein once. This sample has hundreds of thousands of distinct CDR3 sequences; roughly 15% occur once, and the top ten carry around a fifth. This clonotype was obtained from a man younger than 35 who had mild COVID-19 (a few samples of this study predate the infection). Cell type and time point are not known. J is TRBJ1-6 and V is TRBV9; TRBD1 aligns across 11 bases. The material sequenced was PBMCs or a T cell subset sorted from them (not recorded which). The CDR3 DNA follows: TGTGCCAGCAGCGTGGGACAGGGGGATTCACCCCTCCACTTT. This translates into CASSVGQGDSPLHF.